The 12 T cell receptor beta chains listed next were all sequenced from one sample in a study of CD8 T cells in Susac syndrome. RNA, at about 0.45 to 1 ug, was reverse transcribed with random hexamers. TCRdb independently ran MiXCR on the immunoSEQ multiplex PCR reads; one entry per CDR3 protein. The data hold fewer than 200,000 distinct CDR3 sequences, with approximately 94% observed a single time. Sequences were obtained from CD4+ T cells from PBMCs. These receptors came from a human donor in good health.

As for this clonotype: One end of the junction is discordant with germline, which a read error may explain. This rearrangement joins TRBV6-2 or TRBV6-3 to TRBJ1-3; tentatively, D is TRBD1 (6 bases). The CDR3 runs to 16 residues. Per the germline V gene, CDR1 is MNHEY and CDR2 is SVGEGT. CDR3 protein: CASSRPGHISENTIYF. The CDR3, as DNA: TGTGCCAGCAGTAGGCCGGGACACATCTCTGAAAACACCATATATTTT.

The rearrangement links TRBV19 to TRBJ2-5; a weak D match, TRBD1 (6 bases). CDR1 is LNHDA and CDR2 is SQIVND in the germline V gene (reference sequence). V gave up 3 bases and J gave up 2 bases, with 13 bases separating them. The CDR3 length is 15 residues. The CDR3 is CASSIRGQQQETQYF. CDR3 in DNA: TGTGCCAGTAGTATCCGCGGACAGCAGCAAGAGACCCAGTACTTC. The full variable domain, with the rest looked up from reference TRBV19 and TRBJ2-5, is DGGITQSPKYLFRKEGQNVTLSCEQNLNHDAMYWYRQDPGQGLRLIYYSQIVNDFQKGDIAEGYSVSREKKESFPLTVTSAQKNPTAFYLCASSIRGQQQETQYFGPGTRLLVL.

To note about this clonotype: Germline and junction disagree at one end, which may indicate a read error. The rearrangement uses TRBV30 and TRBJ1-2; D call uncertain. The CDR3 spans 12 residues. The V gene's germline CDR1 is GTSNPN and CDR2 SVGIG (reference sequence). The CDR3 coding sequence is TGTGCCTGGAGTACCGAGGTGTATGACTACACCTTC. This gives the protein CAWSTEVYDYTF.

This clonotype was observed a handful of times. The rearrangement joins TRBV19 to TRBJ1-5; the D gene is possibly TRBD1 (5 bases). CDR1 is LNHDA and CDR2 is SQIVND in the germline V gene (reference sequence). V was cut by 5 bases and J by 2 bases, with 10 bases left in between. This CDR3 has 14 amino acids. In DNA form, the CDR3 reads TGTGCCAGTAGTCCACGGGGCGGCAATCAGCCCCAGCATTTT. Translation gives CASSPRGGNQPQHF.

The J gene is TRBJ2-5, the V gene TRBV29-1; 11 bases fit TRBD2. V gave up 6 bases and J gave up 4 bases; unmatched junction bases: 7. This CDR3 spans 14 amino acids. The germline V gene encodes CDR1 SQVTM and CDR2 ANQGSEA. CDR3 in DNA: TGCAGCGTGCGACTAGCGGGGATGGGAGAGACCCAGTACTTC. Encoded protein: CSVRLAGMGETQYF.

The chain carries TRBV6-2 or TRBV6-3 and TRBJ1-2, with D unclear. This CDR3 is built from 8 residues. The V end lost 8 bases, the J end lost 9 bases, and 4 bases lay between the germline ends. Per germline, CDR1 MNHEY and CDR2 SVGEGT. CDR3 amino acids: CASGSYTF. The CDR3 DNA reads TGTGCCAGCGGGAGCTACACCTTC.

The CDR3 nucleotides read TGTGCCAGCAGCCGTCGTTGGGGCCTCTCTGGAAACACCATATATTTT. This codes for CASSRRWGLSGNTIYF. The rearrangement links TRBV3-1 to TRBJ1-3, with D tentatively TRBD1 (5 bases). This CDR3 is built from 16 residues. The V and J ends lost 4 bases and 0 bases respectively, with 13 bases between them. Germline V gene sequence: CDR1 LGHDT, CDR2 YNNKEL (reference sequence).

This rearrangement joins TRBV6-2 or TRBV6-3 to TRBJ1-2, with D possibly matching TRBD1 (5 bases). The CDR3 is made up of 12 amino acids. V was shortened by 6 bases and J by 8 bases, with 13 bases between the two germline ends. CDR1 is MNHEY and CDR2 is SVGEGT in the germline V gene. Here the CDR3 reads CASSRAGNGYTF. The CDR3 DNA sequence: TGTGCCAGCAGCCGGGCAGGGAACGGCTACACCTTC.

This clonotype was recorded once. This chain connects TRBV6-6 to TRBJ1-6, with a possible D match to TRBD1 (5 bases). The germline V and J ends were trimmed by 3 bases and 5 bases, with 11 bases remaining between them. Germline V gene data show CDR1 as MNHNY and CDR2 as SVGAGI (reference sequence). There are 15 residues in the CDR3. The CDR3 region is CASSYSGTNNSPLHF. CDR3 DNA: TGTGCCAGCAGTTATTCCGGGACTAATAATTCACCCCTCCACTTT.

The CDR3 region has the DNA TGTGCCAGCAGCCAAGGTGGGGATAGCAATCAGCCCCAGCATTTT. Its protein product is CASSQGGDSNQPQHF. The V gene is TRBV3-1, the J gene TRBJ1-5, with D unresolved. V was trimmed by 1 base and J by 0 bases, leaving 7 bases between them. The germline V gene has CDR1 LGHDT and CDR2 YNNKEL (reference sequence). The CDR3 is made up of 15 amino acids. Full variable domain (rest looked up from reference TRBV3-1 and TRBJ1-5): DTAVSQTPKYLVTQMGNDKSIKCEQNLGHDTMYWYKQDSKKFLKIMFSYNNKELIINETVPNRFSPKSPDKAHLNLHINSLELGDSAVYFCASSQGGDSNQPQHFGDGTRLSIL.

The chain links TRBV3-1 to TRBJ2-5; perhaps TRBD1 as D (5 bases). Germline values: CDR1 LGHDT, CDR2 YNNKEL (reference sequence). V was shortened by 7 bases and J by 2 bases, with 14 bases between the two germline ends. This CDR3 spans 14 amino acids. CDR3 coding DNA: TGTGCCAGCACCCCGTATAGACAGCAAGAGACCCAGTACTTC. Protein product: CASTPYRQQETQYF.

The genes are TRBV6-5 and TRBJ1-2, with TRBD1 as a possible D gene (6 bases). The CDR3 sequence is 14 residues long. Germline lookup yields CDR1 MNHEY and CDR2 SVGAGI. The ends were cut back, 5 bases at V and 3 bases at J, with 13 bases in the middle. The CDR3 loop is CASSPDSYDYGYTF. The CDR3 region has the DNA TGTGCCAGCAGTCCGGACAGCTACGACTATGGCTACACCTTC.